The next 6 T cell receptor beta chains were all read from a single sample in a study of blood T cell repertoires in COVID-19. The table came from immunoSEQ multiplex PCR; TCRdb's copy has only in-frame clones and leaves some out. Found here are about 340,000 clones, about 88% of them singletons; the top ten hold just over 7%. Input material: peripheral blood. The receptors stem from a woman in her sixties with COVID-19, enrolled during active disease.

The chain employs TRBV6-6 and TRBJ2-7; 7 bases fit TRBD2. With V trimmed by 2 bases and J by 1 base, 8 bases remained unmatched. The CDR3 runs to 16 residues. The germline gives CDR1 MNHNY, CDR2 SVGAGI (reference sequence). CDR3 sequence (DNA): TGTGCCAGCAGTTACGGCGGGGGAGTCATATCCTACGAGCAGTACTTC. This gives the protein CASSYGGGVISYEQYF.

This clone appeared a single time. The chain is built from TRBV5-4 and TRBJ2-6; 11 nucleotides line up with TRBD1. The ends lost 4 bases at V and 2 bases at J; junction bases unmatched: 5. Per the germline V gene, CDR1 is SGHNT and CDR2 is YYREEE (reference sequence). The CDR3 consists of 17 residues. The CDR3 sequence is CASSPGQGVPGANVLTF. The CDR3 DNA is TGTGCCAGCAGCCCGGGACAGGGGGTACCTGGGGCCAACGTCCTGACTTTC. Using reference TRBV5-4 and TRBJ2-6 for the parts outside the CDR3, the full variable domain is ETGVTQSPTHLIKTRGQQVTLRCSSQSGHNTVSWYQQALGQGPQFIFQYYREEENGRGNFPPRFSGLQFPNYSSELNVNALELDDSALYLCASSPGQGVPGANVLTFGAGSRLTVL.

The chain carries TRBV4-3 and TRBJ1-1, with D perhaps TRBD1 (6 bases). Trimming pared 1 base from V and 5 bases from J, leaving 20 bases between. From germline, CDR1 is LGHNA and CDR2 YSLEER. CDR3 length: 17 amino acids. The CDR3 spells CASSQGWGRGGRTEAFF. For the CDR3, the DNA is TGCGCCAGCAGCCAAGGATGGGGGCGCGGTGGGAGAACTGAAGCTTTCTTT.

The chain is built from TRBV10-3 and TRBJ1-1, with TRBD1 as a possible D gene (5 bases). Germline V gives CDR1 ENHRY, CDR2 SYGVKD. This CDR3 has 13 residues. The V gene lost 7 bases and the J gene lost 2 bases, with 11 bases spanning the gap. The CDR3 reads CAITPRANTEAFF. CDR3 DNA sequence: TGTGCCATCACCCCCAGGGCCAACACTGAAGCTTTCTTT.

The rearrangement joins TRBV5-6 to TRBJ2-7, with 8 bases lining up with TRBD1. Germline loops: CDR1 SGHDT, CDR2 YYEEEE. Unmatched junction bases numbered 3, after V lost 4 bases and J lost 0 bases. The CDR3 totals 14 residues. The CDR3 nucleotides are TGTGCCAGCAGCACCGGACAGGGCTCCTACGAGCAGTACTTC. Protein: CASSTGQGSYEQYF.

The chain has TRBV6-6 and TRBJ2-2, with a possible D match to TRBD2 (5 bases). Per the germline V gene, CDR1 is MNHNY and CDR2 is SVGAGI (reference sequence). V gave up 6 bases and J gave up 5 bases, with 16 bases separating them. The CDR3 runs to 15 residues. The DNA for the CDR3 is TGTGCCAGCAGGAAACATGACTCGGGGACCGGGGAGCTGTTTTTT. It specifies CASRKHDSGTGELFF.